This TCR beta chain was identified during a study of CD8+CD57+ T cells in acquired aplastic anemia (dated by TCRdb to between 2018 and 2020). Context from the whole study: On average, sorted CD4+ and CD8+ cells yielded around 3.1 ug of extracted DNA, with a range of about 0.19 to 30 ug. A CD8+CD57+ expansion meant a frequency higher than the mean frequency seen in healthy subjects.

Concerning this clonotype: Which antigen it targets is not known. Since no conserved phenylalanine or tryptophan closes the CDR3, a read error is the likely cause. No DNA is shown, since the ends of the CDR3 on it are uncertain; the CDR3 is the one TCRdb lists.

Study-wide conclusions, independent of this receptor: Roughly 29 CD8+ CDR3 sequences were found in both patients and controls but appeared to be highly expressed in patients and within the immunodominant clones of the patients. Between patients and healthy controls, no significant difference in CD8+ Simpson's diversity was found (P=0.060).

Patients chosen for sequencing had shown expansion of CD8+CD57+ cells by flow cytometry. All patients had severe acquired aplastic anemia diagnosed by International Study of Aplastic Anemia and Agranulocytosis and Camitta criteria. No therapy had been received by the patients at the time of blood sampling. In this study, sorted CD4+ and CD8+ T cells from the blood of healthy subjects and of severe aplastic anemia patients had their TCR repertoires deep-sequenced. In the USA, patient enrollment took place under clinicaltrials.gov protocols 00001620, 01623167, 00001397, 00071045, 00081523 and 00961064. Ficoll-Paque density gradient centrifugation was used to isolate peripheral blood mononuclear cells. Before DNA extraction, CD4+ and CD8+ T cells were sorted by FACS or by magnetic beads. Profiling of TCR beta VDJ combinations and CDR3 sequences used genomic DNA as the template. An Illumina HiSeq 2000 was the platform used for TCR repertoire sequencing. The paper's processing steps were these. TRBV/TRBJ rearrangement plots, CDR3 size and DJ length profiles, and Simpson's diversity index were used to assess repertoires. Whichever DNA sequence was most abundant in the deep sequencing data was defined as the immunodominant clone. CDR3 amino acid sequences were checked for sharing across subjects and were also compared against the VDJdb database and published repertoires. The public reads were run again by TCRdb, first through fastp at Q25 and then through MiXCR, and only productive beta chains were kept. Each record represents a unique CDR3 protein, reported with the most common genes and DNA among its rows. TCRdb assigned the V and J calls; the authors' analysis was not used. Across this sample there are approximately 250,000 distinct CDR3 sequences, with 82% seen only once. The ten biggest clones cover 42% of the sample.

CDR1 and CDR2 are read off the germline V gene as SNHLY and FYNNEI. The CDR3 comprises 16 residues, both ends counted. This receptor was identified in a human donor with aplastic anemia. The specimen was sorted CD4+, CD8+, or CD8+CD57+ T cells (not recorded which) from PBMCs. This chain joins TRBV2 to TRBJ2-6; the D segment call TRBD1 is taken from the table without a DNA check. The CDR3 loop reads CASGDAGTDTEYFRPG.